This T cell receptor beta chain derives from a study of glioma-infiltrating T cells after dendritic cell vaccination. Fresh-frozen tumor tissue and more than two years of survival data were available for all. The assay was immunoSEQ multiplex PCR, and TCRdb's table has in-frame clones only and misses some. The sample yields tens of thousands of clones, approximately 80% seen once. This CDR3 is 17 amino acids long. V shed 8 bases and J shed 0 bases, with 20 bases lying between them. Germline V gene lookup returns CDR1 LNHDA and CDR2 SQIVND (reference sequence). The receptor comes from a human donor with glioblastoma. The V gene is TRBV19, the J gene TRBJ2-4; tentative D call: TRBD1 (6 bases). Material: blood, obtained before dendritic cell vaccination. The CDR3 sequence: CASEDERQGRAKNIQYF. As DNA, the CDR3 is TGTGCCAGTGAAGACGAGAGGCAGGGGCGAGCCAAAAACATTCAGTACTTC.